The present T cell receptor (beta chain) was sequenced within a study of T cell responses to AZD1222 COVID-19 vaccine. Study summary: Some second doses came at about 4 weeks and others at about 12 weeks; these were pooled.

Study outcomes and limitations: Breadth and depth of Spike-specific TCRs rose after two AZD1222 doses. Spike as a whole was targeted by vaccine-associated CD4 TCRs, dominant at 160-218 and 743-854.

The protocol was immunoSEQ multiplex PCR, while the TCRdb copy is restricted to in-frame clones and leaves out a portion. There are roughly 180,000 clones in the sample; 94% occur only once, and 0.64% lies in the top ten. With respect to this clone: The antigen is undetermined.

The CDR3 sequence is 11 residues long. Germline loops: CDR1 MDHEN, CDR2 SYDVKM. The V end was cut by 6 bases, the J end by 9 bases, with 9 bases between. The TCR comes from an adult in good health. V usage is TRBV28 and J usage is TRBJ1-5; D ambiguous. This sample comprised peripheral blood, obtained on day 0 of AZD1222 vaccination. The DNA for the CDR3 is TGTGCCAGCAGCGGGGTAAGGCCCCAGCATTTT. This translates into CASSGVRPQHF.